The next 16 T cell receptor beta chains were all read from a single sample in a study of blood T cell repertoires in COVID-19. This table comes from immunoSEQ multiplex PCR, and its TCRdb copy is limited to in-frame clones, with some not included. The table has about 120,000 clones, approximately 84% seen once; the top ten hold about 8%. The sequenced sample was peripheral blood. These receptors came from a man between 65 and 85 years old with active or convalescent COVID-19.

The J gene is TRBJ1-1, the V gene TRBV5-6, with D possibly TRBD1 on 5 matching bases. Looked up from germline, CDR1 is SGHDT and CDR2 is YYEEEE. The CDR3 spans 17 residues. The V gene lost 2 bases and the J gene lost 5 bases, with 22 bases spanning the gap. The chain's CDR3 is CASSFKSHQGWGTEAFF. The CDR3, as DNA: TGTGCCAGCAGCTTCAAGTCCCACCAGGGATGGGGAACTGAAGCTTTCTTT.

This rearrangement joins TRBV14 to TRBJ1-1; TRBD1 matches 7 bases. Germline V gene lookup returns CDR1 SGHDN and CDR2 FVKESK. The CDR3 spans 16 residues. V dropped 0 bases and J dropped 7; count of bases not matched to a gene: 11. The CDR3 DNA follows: TGTGCCAGCAGCCAAGAGGGGGCCAGGGGGGATAATGAAGCTTTCTTT. Translated: CASSQEGARGDNEAFF.

The rearrangement links TRBV29-1 to TRBJ2-5; 7 bases agree with TRBD1. J was trimmed by 1 base and V by 4 bases; bases with no gene match: 3. Per the germline V gene, CDR1 is SQVTM and CDR2 is ANQGSEA. This CDR3 has 13 residues. The CDR3 DNA is TGCAGCGTTGTCCGGGACAGCCAAGAGACCCAGTACTTC. Amino acid sequence: CSVVRDSQETQYF. The variable domain in full, completed from reference TRBV29-1 and TRBJ2-5, reads SAVISQKPSRDICQRGTSLTIQCQVDSQVTMMFWYRQQPGQSLTLIATANQGSEATYESGFVIDKFPISRPNLTFSTLTVSNMSPEDSSIYLCSVVRDSQETQYFGPGTRLLVL.

The chain has TRBV29-1 and TRBJ2-5, with D perhaps matching TRBD1 (5 bases). The germline CDR1 and CDR2 sequences are SQVTM and ANQGSEA. The ends were cut back, 6 bases at V and 6 bases at J, with 20 bases in the middle. The CDR3 is 14 amino acids. The CDR3 sequence is CSVPTGRPPKTQYF. CDR3 bases: TGCAGCGTGCCCACAGGTCGTCCCCCGAAGACCCAGTACTTC. Combining the CDR3 with reference TRBV29-1 and TRBJ2-5 gives the whole variable domain SAVISQKPSRDICQRGTSLTIQCQVDSQVTMMFWYRQQPGQSLTLIATANQGSEATYESGFVIDKFPISRPNLTFSTLTVSNMSPEDSSIYLCSVPTGRPPKTQYFGPGTRLLVL.

The rearrangement links TRBV15 to TRBJ1-3, with D uncertain. Germline loops: CDR1 LNHNV, CDR2 YYDKDF (reference sequence). V gave up 1 base and J gave up 4 bases, with 11 bases separating them. The CDR3 extends over 15 amino acids. The CDR3 bases are TGTGCCACCAGCAGAGCCCCGGGTGTGGGAAACACCATATATTTT. Amino acid sequence: CATSRAPGVGNTIYF.

This sequence joins TRBV9 and TRBJ2-7; 7 nucleotides match TRBD1. The CDR3 has 14 residues. V trimming: 6 bases; J trimming: 6 bases; junction bases outside the gene matches: 12. From germline, CDR1 is SGDLS and CDR2 YYNGEE. CDR3 DNA sequence: TGTGCCAGCACCCCGGACAGGATGACAGGCGAGCAGTACTTC. Its translation: CASTPDRMTGEQYF.

V is TRBV6-5 and J is TRBJ1-6; 8 nucleotides line up with TRBD1. The CDR3 sequence is 15 residues long. The trim removed 7 bases at V and 7 bases at J, leaving 9 bases unmatched. Per the germline V gene, CDR1 is MNHEY and CDR2 is SVGAGI. This chain's CDR3 is CASKRQGPSNSPLHF. Here the CDR3 DNA reads TGTGCCAGCAAGAGACAGGGGCCCTCCAATTCACCCCTCCACTTT.

The CDR3 DNA follows: TGTGCCAGCAGCTTAGTCGCTAGCGGGAGCTCCTACAATGAGCAGTTCTTC. This translates into CASSLVASGSSYNEQFF. V and J are TRBV7-2 and TRBJ2-1, with 10 bases matching TRBD2. J was trimmed by 0 bases and V by 1 base; bases with no gene match: 3. Germline lookup yields CDR1 SGHTA and CDR2 FQGNSA. CDR3 size: 17 residues.

The genes are TRBV19 and TRBJ1-5, with a possible D match to TRBD1 (5 bases). This CDR3 spans 16 amino acids. Germline assignment: CDR1 LNHDA and CDR2 SQIVND (reference sequence). Trimming removed 2 bases from V and 3 bases from J, with 14 bases in between. In nucleotides, the CDR3 is TGTGCCAGTAGTATACTGGCGCAGGGATACAATCAGCCCCAGCATTTT. This sequence encodes CASSILAQGYNQPQHF.

This chain connects TRBV7-3 to TRBJ1-1, with TRBD1 matching over 11 bases. Trimming took 3 bases from V and 4 from J; bases not matched to a gene: 1. The CDR3 runs to 14 residues. CDR1 is SGHTA, CDR2 FQGTGA, per germline. The CDR3 loop is CASSLGQGVTEAFF. The CDR3 bases are TGTGCCAGCAGCTTGGGACAGGGGGTCACTGAAGCTTTCTTT.

The rearrangement uses TRBV10-3 and TRBJ2-1, with TRBD1 identical over 12 bases. The J segment lost 5 bases and the V segment lost 2 bases, leaving 4 bases of the junction unmatched. The CDR3 sequence is 16 residues long. CDR1 is ENHRY, CDR2 SYGVKD, per germline. The CDR3 reads CAISEGTGGLNNEQFF. CDR3 nucleotides: TGTGCCATCAGTGAGGGGACAGGGGGCCTGAACAATGAGCAGTTCTTC.

J is TRBJ2-1 and V is TRBV7-2; D is possibly TRBD2 (7 bases). The length of the CDR3 is 17 residues. CDR1 SGHTA and CDR2 FQGNSA come from the germline V gene. Trimming took 4 bases from V and 4 from J, leaving 20 bases between them. As DNA, the CDR3 is TGTGCCAGCAGCTCGGGTGGGGGGGCCACAACATACAATGAGCAGTTCTTC. It translates to CASSSGGGATTYNEQFF. The whole variable domain, remainder taken from reference TRBV7-2 and TRBJ2-1, is GAGVSQSPSNKVTEKGKDVELRCDPISGHTALYWYRQSLGQGLEFLIYFQGNSAPDKSGLPSDRFSAERTGGSVSTLTIQRTQQEDSAVYLCASSSGGGATTYNEQFFGPGTRLTVL.

The rearrangement links TRBV5-1 to TRBJ2-6; tentative D call: TRBD1 (6 bases). Per the germline V gene, CDR1 is SGHRS and CDR2 is YFSETQ. V lost 7 bases to trimming and J lost 3 bases, with 20 bases between them. The CDR3 runs 17 residues. DNA for the CDR3: TGCGCCAGCCGCCCCCGTGCCTTACAGGGTGGGGCCAACGTCCTGACTTTC. Protein product: CASRPRALQGGANVLTF.

This chain uses TRBV7-9 with TRBJ1-1; D is ambiguous. The CDR3 consists of 15 residues. The germline V and J ends were trimmed by 1 base and 1 base, with 10 bases remaining between them. Per the germline V gene, CDR1 is SEHNR and CDR2 is FQNEAQ (reference sequence). The CDR3 loop reads CASSLGGSGNTEAFF. In DNA form, the CDR3 reads TGTGCCAGCAGCTTAGGTGGGTCAGGGAACACTGAAGCTTTCTTT.

The rearrangement links TRBV6-5 to TRBJ1-1; 11 bases are shared with TRBD1. The CDR3 is 15 amino acids. V was pared by 5 bases and J by 4 bases, with 6 bases of the junction left unmatched. Per the germline V gene, CDR1 is MNHEY and CDR2 is SVGAGI. CDR3 DNA sequence: TGTGCCAGCAGTATATCCGGGACAGGGGGCACTGAAGCTTTCTTT. This codes for CASSISGTGGTEAFF.

V usage is TRBV2 and J usage is TRBJ1-5; weak D call: TRBD1 (5 bases). V dropped 7 bases and J dropped 2 bases, with 18 bases sitting between them. The CDR3 is 16 residues long. The germline V gene encodes CDR1 SNHLY and CDR2 FYNNEI. The CDR3 here is CASTGGSYRGNQPQHF. The CDR3 coding sequence is TGTGCCAGCACCGGGGGGTCTTACCGGGGCAATCAGCCCCAGCATTTT.